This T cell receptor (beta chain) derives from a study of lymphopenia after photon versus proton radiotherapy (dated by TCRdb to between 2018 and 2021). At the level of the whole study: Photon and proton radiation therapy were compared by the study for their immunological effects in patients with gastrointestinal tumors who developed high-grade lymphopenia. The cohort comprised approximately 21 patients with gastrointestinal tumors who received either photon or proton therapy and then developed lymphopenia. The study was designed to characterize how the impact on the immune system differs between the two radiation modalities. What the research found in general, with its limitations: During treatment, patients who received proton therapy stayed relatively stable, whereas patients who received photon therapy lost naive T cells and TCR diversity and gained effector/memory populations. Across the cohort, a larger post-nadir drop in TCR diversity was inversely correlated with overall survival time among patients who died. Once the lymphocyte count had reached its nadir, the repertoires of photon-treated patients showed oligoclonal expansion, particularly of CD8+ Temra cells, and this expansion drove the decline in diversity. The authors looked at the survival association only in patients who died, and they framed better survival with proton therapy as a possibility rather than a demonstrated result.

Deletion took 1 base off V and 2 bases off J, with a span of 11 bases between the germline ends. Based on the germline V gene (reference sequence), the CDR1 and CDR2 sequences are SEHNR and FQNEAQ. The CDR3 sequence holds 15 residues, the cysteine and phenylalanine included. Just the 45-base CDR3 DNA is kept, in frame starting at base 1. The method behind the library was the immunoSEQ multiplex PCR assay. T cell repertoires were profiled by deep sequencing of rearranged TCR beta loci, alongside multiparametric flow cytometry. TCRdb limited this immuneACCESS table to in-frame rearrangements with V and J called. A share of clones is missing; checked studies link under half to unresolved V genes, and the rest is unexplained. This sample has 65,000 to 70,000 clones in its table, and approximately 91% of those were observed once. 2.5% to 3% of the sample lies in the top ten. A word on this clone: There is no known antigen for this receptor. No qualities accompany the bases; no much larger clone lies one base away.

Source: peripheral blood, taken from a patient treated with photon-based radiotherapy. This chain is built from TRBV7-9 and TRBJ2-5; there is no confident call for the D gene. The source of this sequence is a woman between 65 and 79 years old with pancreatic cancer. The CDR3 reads CASSLERRRQETQYF. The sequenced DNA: TGTGCCAGCAGCTTAGAGAGGCGGCGACAAGAGACCCAGTACTTC. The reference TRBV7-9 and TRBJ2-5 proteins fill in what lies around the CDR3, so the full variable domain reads DTGVSQNPRHKITKRGQNVTFRCDPISEHNRLYWYRQTLGQGPEFLTYFQNEAQLEKSRLLSDRFSAERPKGSFSTLEIQRTEQGDSAMYLCASSLERRRQETQYFGPGTRLLVL.